The 5 T cell receptor beta chains below all came from one sample that was sequenced in a study of cytotoxic CD8 clonotypes in ibrutinib-treated CLL. Method: immunoSEQ multiplex PCR; TCRdb's copy keeps in-frame clones and lacks some. This sample has 150,000 to 250,000 clones, with approximately 68% found just once. The specimen was PBMCs, collected after 24 months of ibrutinib treatment. These receptors originate from a human donor with chronic lymphocytic leukemia.

The chain is built from TRBV30 and TRBJ1-2; TRBD1 might be the D (6 bases). Germline CDR1 is GTSNPN and CDR2 is SVGIG (reference sequence). CDR3 length equals 14 residues. V shed 2 bases and J shed 8 bases, with 18 bases lying between them. The CDR3 region has the DNA TGTGCCTGGAGTCTTACGACAGGTCTTTTAGGCTACACCTTC. Its protein product is CAWSLTTGLLGYTF. Using reference TRBV30 and TRBJ1-2 for the parts outside the CDR3, the full variable domain is SQTIHQWPATLVQPVGSPLSLECTVEGTSNPNLYWYRQAAGRGLQLLFYSVGIGQISSEVPQNLSASRPQDRQFILSSKKLLLSDSGFYLCAWSLTTGLLGYTFGSGTRLTVV.

This chain links TRBV6-1 with TRBJ2-7, with 9 nucleotides matching TRBD1. The CDR3 extends over 14 amino acids. J gave up 6 bases and V 4 bases, and 7 bases lay outside the gene matches. CDR1 and CDR2 (germline): MNHNS, SASEGT. Here the CDR3 DNA reads TGTGCCAGCAGTGGGGACAGGGTAGGCGGCGAGCAGTACTTC. Residues: CASSGDRVGGEQYF.

The chain is built from TRBV5-1 and TRBJ1-1; D not certain. The CDR3 loop spans 13 amino acids. V dropped 2 bases and J dropped 0 bases, with 5 bases sitting between them. Germline-derived CDR1 and CDR2 are SGHRS and YFSETQ. In DNA, the CDR3 is TGCGCCAGCAGCTTTTCGGTGAACACTGAAGCTTTCTTT. Its protein is CASSFSVNTEAFF.

This chain connects TRBV7-4 to TRBJ2-7, with 12 bases matching TRBD2. Germline assignment: CDR1 SGHVT and CDR2 SQSDAQ. The CDR3 totals 17 residues. Trimming took 5 bases from V and 5 from J; bases not matched to a gene: 13. The CDR3: CASSPTPGLAGLNEQYF. As DNA, the CDR3 is TGTGCCAGCAGCCCAACCCCTGGACTAGCGGGACTGAACGAGCAGTACTTC.

This chain uses TRBV6-4 with TRBJ1-1, with 7 bases aligning to TRBD1. Germline lookup yields CDR1 MRHNA and CDR2 SNTAGT. The CDR3 has 16 residues. The V segment lost 5 bases and the J segment 1 base; nucleotides outside the gene matches: 10. DNA for the CDR3: TGTGCCAGCAGTCAGGGGGATGTTAAGAAGAACACTGAAGCTTTCTTT. This translates into CASSQGDVKKNTEAFF.